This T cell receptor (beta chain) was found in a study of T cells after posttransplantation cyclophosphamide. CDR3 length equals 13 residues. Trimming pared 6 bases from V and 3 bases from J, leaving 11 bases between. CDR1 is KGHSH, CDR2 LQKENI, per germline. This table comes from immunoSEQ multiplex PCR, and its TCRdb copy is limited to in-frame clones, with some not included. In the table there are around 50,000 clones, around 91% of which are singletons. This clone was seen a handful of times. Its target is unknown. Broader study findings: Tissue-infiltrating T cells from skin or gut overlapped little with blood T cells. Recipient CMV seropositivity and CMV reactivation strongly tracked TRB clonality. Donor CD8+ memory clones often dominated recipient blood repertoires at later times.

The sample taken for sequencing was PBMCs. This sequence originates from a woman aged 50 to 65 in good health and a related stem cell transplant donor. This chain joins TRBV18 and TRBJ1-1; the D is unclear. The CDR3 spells CASSPSRDTEAFF. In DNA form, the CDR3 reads TGTGCCAGCTCGCCCTCGAGGGACACTGAAGCTTTCTTT.